This T cell receptor (beta chain) was documented in a study of T cells after yellow fever vaccination. Study background: Four memory subsets, EM, EMRA, CM and Tscm, were sorted by CD3, CD45RA, CCR7, CD95. Findings and limits, study-wide: Within the sorted memory subsets, almost all vaccine-responding clonotypes could not be detected on day 0. Detected again after the booster were most primary-vaccination clones, at nearly 97% CD4 and 70% to 90% CD8.

The study made its TCR cDNA through 5'RACE template switching. That step introduced a universal primer site along with UMIs. TCRdb reanalysed the 5' RACE reads using MiXCR and keeps one entry per CDR3 protein. This table has 10,000 to 15,000 distinct CDR3 sequences, approximately 5% appearing once. This clonotype was seen ten or more times. The sequence came from a young man who received the YFV17D yellow fever vaccine. Sample: PBMCs, either bulk or a sorted T-cell subset (CD4+, CD8+, memory, or dextramer-sorted; not recorded which), taken on the day of the yellow fever booster vaccination.

CDR3 DNA: TGTGCCAGCAAAGCGACAGGGGTGCTAGATACGCAGTATTTT. Protein sequence: CASKATGVLDTQYF. The chain has TRBV6-5 and TRBJ2-3, with 8 bases lining up with TRBD1. Germline V gene data show CDR1 as MNHEY and CDR2 as SVGAGI. V gave up 7 bases and J gave up 5 bases; unmatched junction bases: 8. The CDR3 has 14 amino acids.